This T cell receptor (beta chain) was observed in a study of naive and memory T cell subsets (dated 2017 in TCRdb). Study-wide context: The study applied an open-source, UMI-based TCR alpha and beta sequencing pipeline to sorted naive and memory peripheral blood T cell subsets. IgG serology results and the functional CMV T cell responses were in complete agreement. RNA was DNase-treated and reverse transcribed with TCR constant-region primers, mostly using SuperScript III. Paper-wide results and their limitations: After error correction, only a single occurrence was seen for over 90% of naive TCR sequences, so much steeper abundance distributions were produced than in memory subsets. Naive repertoires, especially CD8, contained a few larger clonotypes, possibly memory cells re-expressing CD45RA. In both CD4 and CD8 cells, the Gini index increased while Shannon and inverse Simpson diversity decreased from naive through CM, EM and EMRA. Single alpha or beta chain sequences, rather than paired alpha/beta receptors, were used to define clonotypes. The repertoire findings for the naive and memory subsets could not be validated, as no ground truth was available. RNA-based TCR counts may be influenced by expression changes linked to T cell activation and differentiation. TCR abundance followed a power law whose exponent differed between naive and memory subsets but was consistent across the three individuals.

From the second PCR step onward, the TCR alpha chain libraries and the TCR beta chain libraries were amplified separately. Donor CMV status was determined by IFNgamma production from CD4+ T cells after overnight stimulation of fresh PBMCs with CMV viral lysate. CD4 T cells were positively selected using Miltenyi beads, after which CD8 T cells were positively selected from the CD4-negative fraction. Cells stained for CD3, CD4, CD8, CD45RA, CD27 and a live/dead dye were sorted on a BD Aria II into four subsets by CD45RA and CD27. Blood came from a few healthy volunteers, each fractionated into CD4 and CD8 T cells and then into four differentiation subsets. About 0.13 L of peripheral blood was collected from each donor, and PBMC were isolated from the blood using Ficoll-Paque PLUS density-gradient centrifugation. Sorted cells were lysed in RLT buffer, and RNA was extracted with a Qiagen RNeasy kit and stored at -80°C.

This clonotype was seen more than once but under ten times. No antigen is known for it. There are no base qualities to consult, and no much larger clone falls within one base. CDR1 and CDR2 are drawn from the germline V gene (reference sequence): DFQATT, SNEGSKA. Reading from cysteine to phenylalanine, the CDR3 counts 14 amino acids. This entry keeps only the CDR3 DNA: 42 bases, framed from base 1. At the junction V is shortened by 2 bases and J by 7 bases, with 14 bases in between. Preparation of the library involved UMI-ligation and nested PCR. An equimolar mix of two oligonucleotides covering both TRBC1 and TRBC2 was used as the beta constant-region primer. A single-stranded oligonucleotide carrying the SP2 primer and a 12-nucleotide UMI was ligated to the 3' end of the cDNA by T4 RNA ligase 1. Four rounds of PCR were used to amplify ligated cDNA, with nested alpha and beta constant-region primers being used together with the SP2 primer. The ligation reaction was kept at 16 degrees C for about 20-24 hours. To avoid over-amplification, PCR2 was usually performed as a SYBR Green qPCR and halted once a predetermined threshold was reached. Agencourt AMPure XP magnetic beads were used for all purifications after the first. Libraries were quantified by Qubit and checked on a TapeStation, where a main peak was expected near 650 bp. Sequencing of the pooled libraries was done on an Illumina MiSeq using v2 2x251 paired-end kits, which typically yielded roughly 0.95-2.1 million reads per sample. Each sample library was pooled at about 4 nM, and roughly 5-8% PhiX was included to improve cluster recognition. In the authors' own workflow: Decombinator assigned V and J genes to Demultiplexor-processed FASTQ reads by tag matching, allowing a single base-pair mismatch. By using UMIs, Collapsinator corrected both sequencing errors and the frequency errors caused by PCR heterogeneity. TCRs were translated and CDR3s were extracted from the conserved cysteine to the FGXG phenylalanine by CDR3Translator, with non-productive sequences being flagged. Gini, Shannon entropy and inverse Simpson indices were computed after subsampling the repertoires to the same number of UMI-defined TCRs. Within the linear range, a power law was fitted to clonotype abundance distributions using maximum likelihood. When run on a single naive CD8 sample, MIGEC and the pipeline yielded similar UMI counts, similar unique TCR numbers and similar clonal distributions. One analysis removed from the naive repertoire any naive TCRs that were also present in any memory subset from the same donor. Repertoires were searched for approximately 7,000 CMV-associated CDR3 sequences compiled from VDJdb and a published dataset. TCRdb handled the public reads itself, with Q25 trimming in fastp and clone calling in MiXCR, and kept productive beta chains. Each CDR3 protein gets just one entry, which takes the most common genes and DNA from the rows behind it. In this record, the V and J calls reflect TCRdb's handling and not the investigators' own analysis. The sample table shows around 160,000 distinct CDR3 sequences, and over 15% are seen once. 0.14% to 0.15% of the sample lies in the top ten.

This TCR was sampled from a human donor in good health. The sequenced sample consisted of naive CD4+ T cells from blood. What this sample's cell subset or site label stands for: naive T cells, CD45RA high CD27+. The sequence joins TRBV20-1 to TRBJ2-2; the D region possibly corresponds to TRBD2 (5 bases align). The nucleotide sequence reads as follows: TGCAGTGCTAGACCTGAGAGCGGATACGGGGAGCTGTTTTTT. It specifies CSARPESGYGELFF.